Reported below is one T cell receptor beta chain. This receptor's antigen is unknown. The record has no base qualities; no much larger clone is one base away. The CDR3 regions of human TCRbeta chains were analyzed by immunosequencing. Turning to the authors' computational methods: TCRs in the repertoires were matched against a reference library of SARS-CoV-2-specific TCRs that had been generated with the MIRA antigen-specificity platform. Breadth was defined as the fraction of unique TCRs that were SARS-CoV-2-associated, and depth was defined as the fraction of total T cells that were SARS-CoV-2-associated. Using the MIRA data, each spike-specific TCR was assigned both to the spike region to which the TCR was reactive and to a CD4 or CD8 class. Log10-transformed breadth and depth values were compared by one-way ANOVA with Sidak's multiple comparisons tests. Sourced from immuneACCESS, this table was stored by TCRdb with only in-frame sequences that have V and J called. A share of the clones is absent; for the studies checked, an unresolved V gene accounts for under half, and the remainder has no known explanation. V, J and clone size are taken as reported in that table, and D and trimming were inferred from the DNA itself. The sample contains about 130,000 clones, 88% of them found a single time. Roughly 4% of the sample is taken by the ten largest.

Per the publication, the time point label means: baseline before first vaccination. Vaccinee samples were obtained from the UK trials COV001 and COV002, which included a single-blind randomized controlled phase 2/3 trial of AZD1222 (ChAdOx1 nCoV-19) in healthy adults. For TCRbeta chain sequencing, PBMC samples from trial participants were taken at day 0 and at day 28 after the second dose. Per the germline V gene (reference sequence), PRHDT is the CDR1 and FYEKMQ is the CDR2. Relative to germline, V is 5 bases shorter and J is 0 bases shorter, with 17 bases between their ends. From the cysteine through the phenylalanine, the CDR3 covers 16 amino acids. Left in the record is the CDR3 DNA by itself, 48 bases read in frame from the first base. This sample is drawn from a study of T cell responses to AZD1222 COVID-19 vaccine (dated by TCRdb to the early 2020s). General notes on the study: AZD1222 recipients with second doses at about 4 weeks or about 12 weeks were pooled, because spike-specific TCR depth and breadth did not differ between schedules. Trial participants were enrolled into age subgroups of 18-55, 56-69 and 70-plus years, which contained approximately 150, 28 and 58 TCR-sequenced participants, respectively. TCR sequencing was performed for 230 to 250 trial participants, of whom 207 were given two doses of AZD1222 and approximately 25 were given two doses of MenACWY control vaccine.

The paper's findings and limits, for the study overall: Because no samples from the day 14 peak response were available, repertoires could be characterized only after the peak T cell response. Reportedly, close to half of the unique spike-specific TCRs recognized epitopes lying outside the regions that are mutated in the B.1.351 and B.1.1.7 variants. A significant rise in spike-specific TCR breadth and depth was observed after two AZD1222 doses relative to day 0 and relative to MenACWY recipients. Only a handful of AZD1222 recipients were SARS-CoV-2 seropositive at baseline, limiting conclusions about previously exposed vaccinees. Participants were mostly white British, with more females than males. The authors suggested clonal diversity may have been underestimated. CD4 TCRs associated with the vaccine covered the entire spike protein, and the dominant responses were in regions 160-218 and 743-854. In the small 56-69-year group, the increase in depth fell short of significance, most likely because of low power.

The sequenced sample was peripheral blood, obtained on day 0 of AZD1222 vaccination. The source is an adult in good health. The sequence links TRBV13 to TRBJ2-7, with no D gene named confidently. The nucleotide sequence reads TGTGCCAGCAGCCCCACCCCGACGGCTATCTCCTACGAGCAGTACTTC. Its product reads: CASSPTPTAISYEQYF.